These T cell receptor beta chains were read from a single sample in a study of prognosis after radiotherapy for stage I lung cancer. MiXCR, run by TCRdb on the multiplex PCR reads, gives a single entry per CDR3 protein. The table has tens of thousands of distinct CDR3 sequences, about 34% seen once. The sequencing used PBMCs, collected before or after stereotactic body radiation therapy (not recorded which). The receptors stem from a donor over 45 with non-small cell lung cancer. The CDR3 runs from the conserved cysteine through the conserved F or W. A D gene is named only where the DNA matches it firmly. Part of the rows lack a size; the others show once, few, many or a class for expanded clones.

abundance	d_gene	v_gene	j_gene	CDR3nt	CDR3aa
many	NA	TRBV10-3	TRBJ2-5	TGTGCCATCAGTGAGCGCGAGACCCAGTACTTC	CAISERETQYF
many	NA	TRBV6-5	TRBJ2-5	TGTGCCAGCAGTTACTCACGGGGTCTGGAGACCCAGTACTTC	CASSYSRGLETQYF
many	TRBD1	TRBV5-1	TRBJ2-7	TGCGCCAGCAGCTCGGGACAGCTGAGTTACGAGCAGTACTTC	CASSSGQLSYEQYF
many	NA	TRBV11-1	TRBJ2-1	TGTGCCAGCAGCCCCGACACCGGAACAAGCTCCTACAATGAGCAGTTCTTC	CASSPDTGTSSYNEQFF
many	TRBD2	TRBV5-1	TRBJ2-7	TGCGCCCGACCGGGACTAGCGGGAGGGCCAGGCGAGCAGTACTTC	CARPGLAGGPGEQYF
few	TRBD2	TRBV6-5	TRBJ2-7	TGTGCCAGCAGTTCACACGCGAGCGGGAGGGCAGAGCAGTACTTC	CASSSHASGRAEQYF
NA	NA	TRBV20-1	TRBJ1-1	TGCAGTGCTAGAGATATGACAGATGAAGCTTTCTTT	CSARDMTDEAFF
many	NA	TRBV2	TRBJ1-2	TGTGCCAGCAGGTACAGAGAAAACTATGGCTACACCTTC	CASRYRENYGYTF
NA	NA	TRBV5-4	TRBJ2-4	TGTGCCAGCAGCCCGGCTGATGTAAACATTCAGTACTTC	CASSPADVNIQYF
many	NA	TRBV2	TRBJ1-2	TGTGCCAGCATTACCGGGCCCTGG	CASITGPW
many	NA	TRBV12-3/TRBV12-4	TRBJ2-1	TGTGCCAGCACCGGGATCAACAATGAGCAGTTCTTC	CASTGINNEQFF
many	NA	TRBV7-2	TRBJ2-5	TGTGCCAGCAATGGACTAACCCAAGAGACCCAGTACTTC	CASNGLTQETQYF
many	NA	TRBV12-3/TRBV12-4	TRBJ1-5	TGTGCCAGCAGTTTAGCGCTGTCCAGGGGAAGCGGTCAGCCCCAGCATTTT	CASSLALSRGSGQPQHF
many	TRBD2	TRBV6-2/TRBV6-3	TRBJ2-1	TGTGCCAGCAGTACGGGACTAGCGGTCTCCTACAATGAGCAGTTCTTC	CASSTGLAVSYNEQFF
many	TRBD1	TRBV28	TRBJ1-5	TGTGCCAGCAGTTTATCAGGGGGTTCGGGCCAGCCCCAGCATTTT	CASSLSGGSGQPQHF
many	TRBD1	TRBV13	TRBJ1-4	TGTGCCAGCAGCGGCCCCAGGACAGGGCGAAATGAAAAACTGTTTTTT	CASSGPRTGRNEKLFF
many	NA	TRBV5-4	TRBJ1-2	TGTGCCAGCAGCTGGGGGACGGAGTATGGCTACACCTTC	CASSWGTEYGYTF
NA	TRBD1	TRBV2	TRBJ1-2	TGTGCCAGCAGTGCCGGGACAGGGGGAATTGGCTACACCTTC	CASSAGTGGIGYTF
NA	TRBD2	TRBV6-5	TRBJ2-1	TGTGCCAGCAGTTCTAGCGGGAGTAGGAATGAGCAGTTCTTC	CASSSSGSRNEQFF